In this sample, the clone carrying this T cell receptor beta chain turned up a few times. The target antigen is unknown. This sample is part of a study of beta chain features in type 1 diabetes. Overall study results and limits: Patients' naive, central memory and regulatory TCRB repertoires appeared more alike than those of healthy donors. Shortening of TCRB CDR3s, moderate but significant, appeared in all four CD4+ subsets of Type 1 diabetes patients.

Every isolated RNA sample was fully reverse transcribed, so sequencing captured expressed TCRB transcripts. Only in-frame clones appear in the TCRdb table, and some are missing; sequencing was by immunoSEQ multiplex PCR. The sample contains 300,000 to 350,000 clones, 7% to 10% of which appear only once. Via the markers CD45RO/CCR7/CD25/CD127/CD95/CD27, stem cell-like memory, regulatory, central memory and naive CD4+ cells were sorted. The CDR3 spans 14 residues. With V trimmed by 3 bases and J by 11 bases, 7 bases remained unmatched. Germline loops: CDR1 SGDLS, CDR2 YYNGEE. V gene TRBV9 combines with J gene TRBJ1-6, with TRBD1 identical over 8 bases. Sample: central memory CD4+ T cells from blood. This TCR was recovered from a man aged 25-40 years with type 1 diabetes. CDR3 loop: CASSAGGDGPPLHF. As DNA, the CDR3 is TGTGCCAGCAGCGCAGGGGGCGATGGTCCACCCCTCCACTTT.